A selection of T cell receptor beta chains follows, all from one sample in a study of blood T cell repertoires in COVID-19. The protocol was immunoSEQ multiplex PCR, while the TCRdb copy is restricted to in-frame clones and leaves out a portion. The table has about 120,000 clones, over 75% seen once. Input material: peripheral blood. These receptors were taken from a woman aged 70 to 79 with acute or convalescent COVID-19. Both conserved end residues are part of each CDR3. Each record gives: V gene, D gene, J gene, clone size, CDR3 protein, CDR3 DNA. The D gene is left open where the match is weak. Not every row has a clone size; where given, it reads once, few, many or a size class.

TRBV5-6	-	TRBJ1-2	-	CASSLKGGINYGYTF	TGTGCCAGCAGCTTAAAAGGGGGAATCAACTATGGCTACACCTTC
TRBV2	TRBD1	TRBJ2-7	-	CASLGQGPSYEQYF	TGTGCCAGTCTCGGACAGGGTCCTTCCTACGAGCAGTACTTC
TRBV29-1	-	TRBJ2-7	-	CSVDAGYEQYF	TGCAGCGTTGACGCGGGCTACGAGCAGTACTTC
TRBV7-9	-	TRBJ1-3	-	CASSDGLSGNTIYF	TGTGCCAGCTCGGACGGACTTTCTGGAAACACCATATATTTT
TRBV30	-	TRBJ1-2	-	CAWSSWRFGYTF	TGTGCCTGGAGTTCGTGGAGGTTTGGCTACACCTTC
TRBV5-6	-	TRBJ1-3	few	CASSLTGSGNTIYF	TGTGCCAGCAGCTTGACAGGGTCTGGAAACACCATATATTTT
TRBV7-2	TRBD1	TRBJ2-5	-	CASSSPDRAFKGETQYF	TGTGCCAGCAGCTCACCGGACAGGGCGTTTAAGGGAGAGACCCAGTACTTC
TRBV15	-	TRBJ2-5	-	CATSVRGIQETQYF	TGTGCCACCTCTGTCCGGGGGATTCAAGAGACCCAGTACTTC
TRBV19	-	TRBJ1-1	-	CASSIDGGGGTEAFF	TGTGCCAGTAGTATAGATGGAGGGGGGGGGACTGAAGCTTTCTTT
TRBV23-1	TRBD1	TRBJ1-4	few	CANDPLVNRGHEKLFF	TGCGCCAACGACCCTCTGGTGAACAGGGGGCATGAAAAACTGTTTTTT
TRBV30	TRBD1	TRBJ1-1	once	CAWDRGRNTEAFF	TGTGCCTGGGACAGGGGGCGGAACACTGAAGCTTTCTTT
TRBV19	-	TRBJ2-7	once	CASSIGQPDPYEQYF	TGTGCCAGTAGTATAGGACAACCAGACCCCTACGAGCAGTACTTC
TRBV29-1	TRBD1	TRBJ1-4	-	CSVGTGPRDEKLFF	TGCAGCGTCGGGACAGGACCCCGAGATGAAAAACTGTTTTTT
TRBV27	-	TRBJ1-1	many	CASSHRTVNTEAFF	TGTGCCAGCAGTCACAGGACGGTGAACACTGAAGCTTTCTTT
TRBV4-3	-	TRBJ2-2	-	CASSQGSASTGELFF	TGCGCCAGCAGCCAAGGGTCAGCTAGCACCGGGGAGCTGTTTTTT
TRBV24-1	-	TRBJ2-3	-	CATSIDSLEGDTQYF	TGTGCCACCAGTATAGACTCCTTAGAGGGAGATACGCAGTATTTT
TRBV4-2	TRBD2	TRBJ2-3	-	CASSQLATSGSDTQYF	TGTGCCAGCAGCCAACTTGCGACTAGCGGCTCTGATACGCAGTATTTT
TRBV7-8	-	TRBJ1-2	-	CASSLASGANYGYTF	TGTGCCAGCAGCTTAGCATCGGGAGCTAACTATGGCTACACCTTC
TRBV10-3	-	TRBJ1-1	-	CAIKGPATEAFF	TGTGCCATCAAGGGGCCGGCCACTGAAGCTTTCTTT
TRBV19	-	TRBJ1-5	-	CASSRAQGGQPQHF	TGTGCCAGTAGTCGAGCGCAGGGAGGTCAGCCCCAGCATTTT
TRBV6-2/TRBV6-3	TRBD1	TRBJ2-1	-	CASTPGTGAHNEQFF	TGTGCCAGCACCCCCGGGACAGGGGCCCACAATGAGCAGTTCTTC
TRBV7-2	TRBD1	TRBJ2-3	-	CASSGATGRGTQYF	TGTGCCAGCAGCGGGGCGACGGGCAGGGGGACGCAGTATTTT
TRBV6-4	-	TRBJ1-1	few	CASSDSEEGNTEAFF	TGTGCCAGCAGTGACTCGGAGGAGGGAAACACTGAAGCTTTCTTT
TRBV12-5	-	TRBJ1-1	-	CASAGRQGGTEAFF	TGTGCTAGTGCCGGCCGGCAGGGAGGCACTGAAGCTTTCTTT
TRBV10-3	-	TRBJ2-7	-	CAIRAGLQTTYEQYF	TGTGCCATCAGGGCGGGACTGCAAACTACCTACGAGCAGTACTTC
TRBV5-5	-	TRBJ1-2	-	CASSLAQGYGGYTF	TGTGCCAGCAGCTTGGCACAGGGTTATGGTGGCTACACCTTC
TRBV7-9	-	TRBJ2-5	-	CASSHIAPGVGETQYF	TGTGCCAGCAGCCACATAGCCCCGGGGGTAGGAGAGACCCAGTACTTC
TRBV4-3	-	TRBJ1-2	-	CASSQDRTYGYTF	TGCGCCAGCAGCCAAGACAGAACCTATGGCTACACCTTC
TRBV18	TRBD2	TRBJ2-1	-	CASSPVQSGGAYNEQFF	TGTGCCAGCTCACCGGTACAGAGCGGGGGAGCGTACAATGAGCAGTTCTTC
TRBV18	-	TRBJ1-2	-	CASSPDSVYGYTF	TGTGCCAGCTCACCCGACAGTGTATATGGCTACACCTTC
TRBV11-3	TRBD2	TRBJ2-3	-	CASSLEGLAGGRTDTQYF	TGTGCCAGCAGCTTAGAAGGACTAGCGGGGGGGCGAACAGATACGCAGTATTTT
TRBV6-6	-	TRBJ1-5	-	CASSYSKGSRNQPQHF	TGTGCCAGCAGTTACTCGAAAGGGAGCCGCAATCAGCCCCAGCATTTT
TRBV4-1	TRBD2	TRBJ2-2	-	CASSQGTSTGELFF	TGCGCCAGCAGCCAAGGGACTAGCACCGGGGAGCTGTTTTTT
TRBV11-3	-	TRBJ1-6	-	CASSLVQGNSPLHF	TGTGCCAGCAGCTTAGTTCAGGGGAATTCACCCCTCCACTTT
TRBV25-1	-	TRBJ1-6	-	CASARGSYNSPLHF	TGTGCCAGCGCCAGGGGTTCCTATAATTCACCCCTCCACTTT
TRBV27	TRBD1	TRBJ2-7	-	CASSLSWAKVAGGSYEQYF	TGTGCCAGCAGTTTATCGTGGGCGAAGGTCGCAGGGGGTTCCTACGAGCAGTACTTC
TRBV5-1	TRBD1	TRBJ2-3	once	CASSLAGQGYTDTQYF	TGCGCCAGCAGCTTGGCAGGACAGGGATACACAGATACGCAGTATTTT
TRBV3-1/TRBV3-2	TRBD2	TRBJ2-5	-	CASSSLAGGETQYF	TGTGCCAGCAGCTCCCTAGCGGGCGGGGAGACCCAGTACTTC
TRBV15	TRBD1	TRBJ2-2	-	CATSRSTGPNTGELFF	TGTGCCACCAGCAGATCGACAGGGCCGAACACCGGGGAGCTGTTTTTT
TRBV2	-	TRBJ1-3	-	CASSVEGLNSGNTIYF	TGTGCCAGCAGTGTTGAGGGCCTCAACTCTGGAAACACCATATATTTT
TRBV7-2	TRBD2	TRBJ2-5	-	CASSLYAGGWGKETQYF	TGTGCCAGCAGCTTATATGCGGGAGGGTGGGGTAAAGAGACCCAGTACTTC
TRBV18	-	TRBJ1-2	-	CASSPPGSPNYGYTF	TGTGCCAGCTCACCACCGGGCAGCCCTAACTATGGCTACACCTTC
TRBV5-1	TRBD1	TRBJ1-2	-	CASSPRQGDYGYTF	TGCGCCAGCAGCCCTAGACAGGGAGACTATGGCTACACCTTC
TRBV19	TRBD1	TRBJ1-3	few	CASSMGGQGARNTIYF	TGTGCCAGTAGTATGGGTGGACAGGGCGCACGAAACACCATATATTTT
TRBV19	-	TRBJ1-6	-	CASSMEQINSPLHF	TGTGCCAGTAGTATGGAACAGATTAATTCACCCCTCCACTTT